These 18 T cell receptor beta chains were sequenced from one sample in a study of blood T cells in healthy people across ages. It was with a sample-barcoded 5' primer and a J-beta primer mix that a second PCR of about 6 to 12 cycles was run. MiXCR, run by TCRdb on the 5' RACE reads, gives a single entry per CDR3 protein. Of 1.8 million or so distinct CDR3 sequences listed, approximately 39% are singletons. The specimen sequenced was blood. Every receptor here comes from a human donor in good health.

This chain links TRBV20-1 with TRBJ2-3, with 8 bases lining up with TRBD2. CDR1 and CDR2 (germline): DFQATT, SNEGSKA (reference sequence). The CDR3 has 15 residues. Germline trimming cut 4 bases from V and 3 bases from J; bases unmatched to any gene: 9. CDR3 coding DNA: TGCAGTGCTAACCTGCCCAGCGGGGGAACAGATACGCAGTATTTT. Translated, it gives CSANLPSGGTDTQYF.

This clonotype has more than one count but fewer than ten. This chain joins TRBV5-6 and TRBJ2-4, with D possibly being TRBD2 (6 bases). The V end lost 0 bases, the J end lost 7 bases, and 17 bases lay between the germline ends. The CDR3 length is 16 residues. Germline loops: CDR1 SGHDT, CDR2 YYEEEE. CDR3 nucleotide sequence: TGTGCCAGCAGCTTGGGGGGGACTCGGAAGGGGAACATTCAGTACTTC. It yields the protein CASSLGGTRKGNIQYF.

This clonotype was counted a few times. The rearrangement joins TRBV4-3 to TRBJ2-1; D is perhaps TRBD1 (5 bases). The CDR3 contains 15 residues. Germline loops: CDR1 LGHNA, CDR2 YSLEER. The germline V and J ends were trimmed by 0 bases and 9 bases, with 15 bases remaining between them. The DNA for the CDR3 is TGCGCCAGCAGCCAAGAAGGGGCTATCGTCGGTGAGCAGTTCTTC. Translated: CASSQEGAIVGEQFF.

Only one count was recorded for this clonotype. The rearrangement joins TRBV7-8 to TRBJ1-6; 7 bases map to TRBD1. The CDR3 covers 16 residues. Germline V gene lookup returns CDR1 SGHVS and CDR2 FQNEAQ. Trimming at V came to 4 bases and at J to 4 bases, leaving 7 bases not matched to a gene. CDR3 sequence: CASSYGGTAYNSPLHF. In DNA, the CDR3 is TGTGCCAGCAGCTATGGGGGGACAGCTTATAATTCACCCCTCCACTTT.

Turning to this clonotype: The DNA is omitted, as the CDR3 cannot be located on it reliably, and the CDR3 follows TCRdb's listing. The chain joins TRBV29-1 to TRBJ2-7; the table's D call TRBD2 went unverified against the DNA. The germline V gene encodes CDR1 SQVTM and CDR2 ANQGSEA. The CDR3 sequence runs 16 residues, both termini included. CDR3 in amino acids: CSVEVLRRTGLYEQYF.

This rearrangement joins TRBV7-9 to TRBJ1-2, with 7 positions matching TRBD1. Germline assignment: CDR1 SEHNR and CDR2 FQNEAQ (reference sequence). The V gene end was trimmed by 5 bases and the J gene end by 3 bases; junction bases not matched to a gene: 9. The CDR3 totals 15 residues. The CDR3 here is CASSGQDRADYGYTF. CDR3 DNA: TGTGCCAGCAGCGGGCAAGACAGGGCCGACTATGGCTACACCTTC.

This chain links TRBV29-1 with TRBJ1-2; 11 nucleotides agree with TRBD1. Trimming removed 6 bases from V and 5 bases from J; junction bases left unmatched: 8. The CDR3 is 14 residues long. From germline, CDR1 is SQVTM and CDR2 ANQGSEA. The CDR3 reads CSVLQDRGLYGYTF. CDR3 nucleotides: TGCAGCGTCCTACAGGACAGGGGGCTATATGGCTACACCTTC. The complete variable domain, with remaining parts taken from reference TRBV29-1 and TRBJ1-2, reads SAVISQKPSRDICQRGTSLTIQCQVDSQVTMMFWYRQQPGQSLTLIATANQGSEATYESGFVIDKFPISRPNLTFSTLTVSNMSPEDSSIYLCSVLQDRGLYGYTFGSGTRLTVV.

A few counts support this clonotype. This chain links TRBV5-1 with TRBJ1-2; D uncertain. Germline assignment: CDR1 SGHRS and CDR2 YFSETQ. The CDR3 runs 14 residues. Trimming took 7 bases from V and 0 from J, leaving 13 bases between them. The CDR3 reads CASQLDPANYGYTF. The CDR3 nucleotides read TGCGCCAGCCAGCTCGACCCAGCTAACTATGGCTACACCTTC.

V and J are TRBV6-5 and TRBJ1-2, with D tentatively TRBD1 (6 bases). V lost 2 bases and J lost 7, with 20 bases in between. Germline V CDR1 and CDR2: MNHEY, SVGAGI. The CDR3 consists of 16 residues. The CDR3 is CASSYVTGIRNSGYTF. In DNA form, the CDR3 reads TGTGCCAGCAGTTACGTAACAGGGATTAGGAATAGTGGCTACACCTTC.

The gene calls are TRBV20-1 and TRBJ2-4; perhaps TRBD2 as D (6 bases). The end of the DNA fits TRBJ2-5 better, so the J call may be wrong. This CDR3 contains 12 residues. Germline loops: CDR1 DFQATT, CDR2 SNEGSKA (reference sequence). CDR3 sequence: CSARGGAETQYF. CDR3 DNA sequence: TGCAGTGCTAGAGGCGGGGCAGAGACCCAGTACTTC.

The sample holds a few counts of this clonotype. The chain uses TRBV20-1 and TRBJ2-5; D is unclear. The V gene lost 7 bases and the J gene lost 3 bases, with 6 bases spanning the gap. The CDR3 sequence is 10 residues long. Germline V gives CDR1 DFQATT, CDR2 SNEGSKA (reference sequence). The CDR3 region is CSGAKETQYF. CDR3 in DNA: TGCAGTGGGGCTAAAGAGACCCAGTACTTC.

The rearrangement joins TRBV5-1 to TRBJ1-1; 8 nucleotides agree with TRBD1. This CDR3 is 14 amino acids long. The germline CDR1 and CDR2 sequences are SGHRS and YFSETQ. Germline trimming cut 3 bases from V and 1 base from J; bases unmatched to any gene: 2. The CDR3 spells CASSWTGKNTEAFF. In DNA form, the CDR3 reads TGCGCCAGCAGCTGGACAGGGAAGAACACTGAAGCTTTCTTT.

The rearrangement uses TRBV14 and TRBJ2-7; D gene unclear. CDR1 and CDR2 (germline): SGHDN, FVKESK. The CDR3 is 14 residues long. With 2 bases removed from V and 4 bases from J, the gap between germline ends came to 12 bases. CDR3 DNA: TGTGCCAGCAGCCAACTGTCGGAAGCTTACGAGCAGTACTTC. Its protein is CASSQLSEAYEQYF.

The V gene is TRBV5-1, the J gene TRBJ2-1; 11 bases align to TRBD1. This CDR3 region has 16 residues. V was pared by 0 bases and J by 6 bases, with 5 bases of the junction left unmatched. The V gene's germline CDR1 is SGHRS and CDR2 YFSETQ. CDR3 protein: CASSLAPGQGVNEQFF. The DNA of the CDR3 is TGCGCCAGCAGCTTGGCCCCGGGACAGGGGGTCAATGAGCAGTTCTTC.

This clonotype was counted between two and nine times. The V and J genes are TRBV4-3 and TRBJ2-3, with TRBD2 as a possible D gene (5 bases). Germline lookup yields CDR1 LGHNA and CDR2 YSLEER. The CDR3 length is 18 residues. The V and J ends lost 0 bases and 2 bases respectively, with 18 bases between them. The CDR3 DNA reads TGCGCCAGCAGCCAAGATATCGGGAAACCTCCTTCCACAGATACGCAGTATTTT. Its protein is CASSQDIGKPPSTDTQYF.

The CDR3 sequence is CASRGQLGANVLTF. The CDR3 DNA is TGTGCCAGCAGAGGACAGCTCGGGGCCAACGTCCTGACTTTC. V gene TRBV5-6 combines with J gene TRBJ2-6; weak D call: TRBD1 (6 bases). The CDR3 sequence is 14 residues long. Germline V gene data show CDR1 as SGHDT and CDR2 as YYEEEE. The V gene lost 5 bases and the J gene lost 4 bases, with 10 bases spanning the gap.

This sequence joins TRBV5-7 and TRBJ2-5; 7 bases align to TRBD1. TRBV5-7 is an ORF, and what it does is uncertain. V shed 3 bases and J 1 base; nucleotides not matched to a gene: 9. This CDR3 comprises 16 residues. The CDR3 spells CASSSPGGIRQETQYF. In DNA form, the CDR3 reads TGTGCCAGCAGCTCGCCAGGGGGTATCCGCCAAGAGACCCAGTACTTC.

This CDR3 is CSARSVRGMENEQYF. The DNA for the CDR3 is TGCAGTGCTAGATCTGTGCGGGGAATGGAGAACGAGCAGTACTTC. The rearrangement uses TRBV20-1 and TRBJ2-7; a weak D match, TRBD2 (6 bases). V lost 2 bases to trimming and J lost 5 bases, with 19 bases between them. Germline CDR1 and CDR2: DFQATT and SNEGSKA (reference sequence). The CDR3 is 15 amino acids.